This T cell receptor (beta chain) was captured by sequencing in a study of cytomegalovirus exposure and HLA in healthy donors. Study-level points and caveats: Certain indistinguishable V segments, among them TRBV6-2 and TRBV6-3, were excluded. Later analysis identified 16,951 TCR beta sequences associated with HLA alleles, using a false discovery rate threshold of 0.05. Later work found most CMV-associated TCR beta chains apparently HLA-restricted.

Germline V gene data show CDR1 as SGHDT and CDR2 as YYEEEE. The length of the CDR3 is 15 residues. J gave up 1 base and V 3 bases, and 3 bases lay outside the gene matches. About this clone: Its target is unknown.

PCR involved 60 Vbeta and 13 Jbeta primers. Method: immunoSEQ multiplex PCR; TCRdb's copy keeps in-frame clones and lacks some. The sample has some 120,000 clones, 76% seen once. The clonotype originates from a woman aged 40 to 49 in good health and CMV-seropositive. This chain uses TRBV5-6 with TRBJ2-5, with 10 nucleotides matching TRBD1. The specimen sequenced was PBMCs. The CDR3 sequence: CASSSGQGLQETQYF. For the CDR3, the DNA is TGTGCCAGCAGCTCGGGACAGGGGCTCCAAGAGACCCAGTACTTC. Full variable domain (missing parts from reference TRBV5-6 and TRBJ2-5): DAGVTQSPTHLIKTRGQQVTLRCSPKSGHDTVSWYQQALGQGPQFIFQYYEEEERQRGNFPDRFSGHQFPNYSSELNVNALLLGDSALYLCASSSGQGLQETQYFGPGTRLLVL.